The source of this TCR beta chain is a study of shared clonotypes between healthy human individuals. Study-wide points: Relative to their counterparts shared across all four donors, non-shared clonotypes exhibited diminished generation probabilities.

Selected positively for CCR7 and CD45RO-negative, naive CD8 cells excluded terminally differentiated effector memory CD45RA+ cells. The CDR3 has 15 amino acids. The ends lost 2 bases at V and 2 bases at J; junction bases unmatched: 3. In germline, CDR1 is MGHRA, CDR2 YSYEKL. Each subset's genomic DNA was shared equally among a number of immunoSEQ plates. Profiling relied on immunoSEQ multiplex PCR, and the TCRdb table lists in-frame clones only, not all of them. This table has about 1,900,000 clones, roughly 95% appearing once. Comment on this clone: Its cognate antigen is unknown. This sample also contains other DNA sequences that code for the same CDR3.

Sequencing was done on a sample of naive CD8+ T cells sorted from blood. The clonotype was recovered from a young man in good health. The chain employs TRBV4-1 and TRBJ2-7; 10 nucleotides align to TRBD2. For the CDR3, the DNA is TGCGCCAGCAGCCAAATAGCGGGGGGCCCCTACGAGCAGTACTTC. Translated, it gives CASSQIAGGPYEQYF.